This entry features one T cell receptor beta chain sequence. The sample holds a few counts of this clonotype. What antigen it recognizes has not been identified. No much larger clone exists at a distance of one base, and base qualities are not known. Its CDR3 holds 16 amino acids, cysteine through phenylalanine. The CDR3 DNA has 48 bases and is translated from base 1. As encoded in the germline V gene, CDR1 is SGHVS while CDR2 is FNYEAQ. V is cut back by 5 bases and J by 6 bases, with 14 bases in the junction unmatched. Data came from an Illumina MiSeq. In-frame beta chains were kept once TCRdb had trimmed the public reads at Q25 with fastp and called clones with MiXCR. Rows with a matching CDR3 protein are joined into one entry that keeps the most common DNA and genes. Across this sample there are 80,000 to 100,000 distinct CDR3 sequences, with roughly 31% seen only once. The ten largest clonotypes hold approximately 2.2% of the sample.

The entry originates in a study of type 1 regulatory T cells (dated by TCRdb to 2020 to 2023). With respect to the entire study: The study characterized an in vitro protocol that generated a Tr1-enriched, alloantigen-specific CD4 T cell product named T-allo10. T-allo10 was under clinical evaluation in patients with hematological malignancies receiving allogeneic hematopoietic stem cell transplantation.

The sequence was obtained from a human donor in good health. In this chain, TRBV7-6 is recombined with TRBJ2-7, with TRBD1 matching 9 junction bases. Sample: CD4+ T cells, either the whole sample or a sorted fraction (not recorded which). The CDR3 loop reads CASSPLTGGAFSEQYF. The DNA is as follows: TGTGCCAGCAGCCCTTTAACAGGGGGCGCTTTCTCCGAGCAGTACTTC. Full variable domain (CDR3 extended with the reference TRBV7-6 and TRBJ2-7 proteins): GAGVSQSPRYKVTKRGQDVALRCDPISGHVSLYWYRQALGQGPEFLTYFNYEAQQDKSGLPNDRFSAERPEGSISTLTIQRTEQRDSAMYRCASSPLTGGAFSEQYFGPGTRLTVT.